This paragraph covers one TCR beta chain sequence. Its antigen is as yet unknown. The table came from immunoSEQ multiplex PCR; TCRdb's copy has only in-frame clones and leaves some out. The table shows some 83,000 clones, with about nine tenths occurring only once. The record originates from a study of graft-versus-host responses after intestinal transplantation. About the research overall: Recipients across the board were started on anti-thymocyte globulin induction, then kept on tacrolimus and steroids for two to three years.

Study observations and caveats: Declines in HvG clones occurring early post-transplant were associated with peak circulating GvH clone levels. Some GvH clones appeared in ileal mucosa or blood before recipient bone marrow. Elevated graft-versus-host to host-versus-graft clonal ratios in allografts were recorded for patients with graft-donor T cell macrochimerism.

This clonotype was sampled from a human donor who received an intestinal transplant. The material sequenced was unstimulated CD4+ T cells sorted from spleen or lymph node cells, taken before intestinal transplant.

CDR3 sequence: CASSEEPGKSYEQYF. Written as DNA, the CDR3 is TGTGCCAGCAGTGAAGAGCCAGGGAAATCCTACGAGCAGTACTTC. This chain links TRBV2 with TRBJ2-7, with D possibly being TRBD1 (5 bases). The CDR3 runs to 15 residues. The germline V gene encodes CDR1 SNHLY and CDR2 FYNNEI. With 1 base removed from V and 1 base from J, the gap between germline ends came to 11 bases.